This T cell receptor beta chain was obtained from a study of blood T cell repertoires in COVID-19. Study overall: Acute and convalescent COVID-19 samples came from the United States, Italy and Spain.

While infection was still active, Seattle patients were enrolled and then followed longitudinally. The germline V gene encodes CDR1 SEHNR and CDR2 FQNEAQ (reference sequence). J was trimmed by 4 bases and V by 1 base; bases with no gene match: 5. This CDR3 is 16 amino acids long. Per the study methods: Amplification with reference gene primers provided the estimates of nucleated cell counts. TCRdb keeps only in-frame clones here, not all; method: immunoSEQ multiplex PCR. From that table come the V and J calls and clone size; the DNA was used to work out D and trimming. The table lists almost 90,000 clones, roughly 88% of them singletons.

The receptor was isolated from a man between 18 and 29 years old with COVID-19, enrolled during active disease. Sequencing was carried out using peripheral blood. The V gene is TRBV7-9, the J gene TRBJ2-1; 9 bases are a match to TRBD2. This chain's CDR3 is CASSLVSGRKYNEQFF. As DNA, the CDR3 is TGTGCCAGCAGCTTAGTTAGCGGGAGAAAATACAATGAGCAGTTCTTC.